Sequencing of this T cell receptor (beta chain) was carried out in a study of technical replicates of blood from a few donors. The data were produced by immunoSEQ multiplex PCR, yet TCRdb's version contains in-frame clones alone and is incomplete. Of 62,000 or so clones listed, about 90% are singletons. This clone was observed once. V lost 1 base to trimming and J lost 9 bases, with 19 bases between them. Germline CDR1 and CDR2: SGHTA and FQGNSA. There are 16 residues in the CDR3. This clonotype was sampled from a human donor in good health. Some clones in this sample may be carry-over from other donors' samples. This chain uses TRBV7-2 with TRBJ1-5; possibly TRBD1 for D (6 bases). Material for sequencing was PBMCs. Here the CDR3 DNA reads TGTGCCAGCAGCTTAGTCGGGGGGCCGCGTCGCGTGCCCCAGCATTTT. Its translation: CASSLVGGPRRVPQHF.